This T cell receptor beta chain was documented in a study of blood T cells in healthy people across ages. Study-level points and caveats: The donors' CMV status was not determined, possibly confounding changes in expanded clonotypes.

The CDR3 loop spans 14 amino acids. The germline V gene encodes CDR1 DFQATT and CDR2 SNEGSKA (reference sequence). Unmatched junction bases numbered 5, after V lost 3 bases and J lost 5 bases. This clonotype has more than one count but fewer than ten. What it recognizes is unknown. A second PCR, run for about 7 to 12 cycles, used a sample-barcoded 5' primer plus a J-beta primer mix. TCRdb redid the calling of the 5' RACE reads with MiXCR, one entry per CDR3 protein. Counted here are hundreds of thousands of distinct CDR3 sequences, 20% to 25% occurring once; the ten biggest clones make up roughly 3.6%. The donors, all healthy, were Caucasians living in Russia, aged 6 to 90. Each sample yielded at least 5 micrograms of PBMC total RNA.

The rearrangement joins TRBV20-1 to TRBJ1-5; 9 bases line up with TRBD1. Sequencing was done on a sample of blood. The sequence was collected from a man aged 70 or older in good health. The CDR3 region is CSASSGQGDQPQHF. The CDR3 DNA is TGCAGTGCTAGTTCGGGACAGGGCGATCAGCCCCAGCATTTT.